The 21 T cell receptor beta chains presented below share a single source sample, sequenced in a study of T cell changes during pregnancy in multiple sclerosis. Assay used: immunoSEQ multiplex PCR; TCRdb lists only in-frame clones, some missing. The data show about 64,000 clones, about nine tenths seen once. The input for sequencing was peripheral blood, taken in the second trimester of pregnancy. The receptors originated from a female donor with multiple sclerosis, enrolled in a pregnancy study.

The chain combines TRBV5-1 with TRBJ1-6, with D possibly being TRBD1 (5 bases). V lost 0 bases and J lost 7, with 8 bases in between. The length of the CDR3 is 14 residues. In germline, CDR1 is SGHRS, CDR2 YFSETQ. DNA of the CDR3: TGCGCCAGCAGCTTGGGACAGCAAAATTCACCCCTCCACTTT. Translating gives CASSLGQQNSPLHF.

V and J are TRBV5-5 and TRBJ2-3; unclear D gene. V shed 1 base and J shed 0 bases, with 9 bases lying between them. There are 15 residues in the CDR3. The germline V gene has CDR1 SGHKS and CDR2 YYEKEE (reference sequence). The CDR3 reads CASSLSSRSTDTQYF. Written as DNA, the CDR3 is TGTGCCAGCAGCTTGTCATCCAGGAGCACAGATACGCAGTATTTT.

The rearrangement joins TRBV5-4 to TRBJ2-7; no firm D call. CDR3 length equals 13 residues. Trimming took off 2 bases at V and 3 bases at J, with 9 bases between the two ends. In germline, CDR1 is SGHNT, CDR2 YYREEE (reference sequence). CDR3 protein: CASSFGPDYEQYF. As DNA, the CDR3 is TGTGCCAGCAGCTTCGGTCCCGACTACGAGCAGTACTTC.

The chain links TRBV10-2 to TRBJ2-5; 8 nucleotides align to TRBD2. The length of the CDR3 is 14 residues. CDR1 WSHSY and CDR2 SAAADI come from the germline V gene. Losses at the gene ends were 6 bases for V and 5 bases for J; bases not matched to a gene: 8. The CDR3 is CASSTGTRRETQYF. The CDR3 DNA follows: TGCGCCAGCAGCACCGGGACTAGGCGGGAGACCCAGTACTTC.

This chain joins TRBV4-3 and TRBJ2-1, with 12 nucleotides matching TRBD2. This CDR3 contains 16 residues. V shed 0 bases, J shed 7 bases, and the junction held 4 bases outside the gene matches. Germline CDR1 is LGHNA and CDR2 is YSLEER. The CDR3 spells CASSQDASGGENEQFF. CDR3 DNA sequence: TGCGCCAGCAGCCAAGATGCTAGCGGGGGGGAAAATGAGCAGTTCTTC.

This sequence joins TRBV5-1 and TRBJ2-5; D is undetermined. Germline V gene data show CDR1 as SGHRS and CDR2 as YFSETQ. The CDR3 length is 13 residues. Trimming removed 4 bases at V and 1 base at J, with 8 bases between. CDR3 DNA: TGCGCCAGCAGCAATCAGGCCCAAGAGACCCAGTACTTC. Translated: CASSNQAQETQYF. Looking up the rest from reference TRBV5-1 and TRBJ2-5 gives the full variable domain: KAGVTQTPRYLIKTRGQQVTLSCSPISGHRSVSWYQQTPGQGLQFLFEYFSETQRNKGNFPGRFSGRQFSNSRSEMNVSTLELGDSALYLCASSNQAQETQYFGPGTRLLVL.

The rearrangement uses TRBV27 and TRBJ1-4; D unclear. The CDR3 extends over 15 amino acids. The germline V gene encodes CDR1 MNHEY and CDR2 SMNVEV (reference sequence). The ends were cut back, 4 bases at V and 5 bases at J, with 14 bases in the middle. CDR3 coding DNA: TGTGCCAGCAGTTCGATCGGACTAACAAATGAAAAACTGTTTTTT. Protein sequence: CASSSIGLTNEKLFF.

The chain has TRBV9 and TRBJ2-5; 8 nucleotides match TRBD2. Germline values: CDR1 SGDLS, CDR2 YYNGEE. The V and J ends lost 4 bases and 2 bases, in that order; junction bases with no gene match: 10. CDR3 length: 16 amino acids. CDR3 bases: TGTGCCAGCAGCCGGATGACCCAGCGGGGGCAAGAGACCCAGTACTTC. The encoded protein is CASSRMTQRGQETQYF.

The chain couples TRBV27 to TRBJ2-3; possibly TRBD2 for D (5 bases). Germline CDR1 reads MNHEY; CDR2 reads SMNVEV (reference sequence). The CDR3 is 15 residues long. V lost 7 bases and J 8 bases, leaving 22 bases between the germline ends. The CDR3 is CASTQMEADQVTQYF. The DNA of the CDR3 is TGTGCCAGCACCCAAATGGAGGCGGACCAGGTTACGCAGTATTTT.

This chain joins TRBV28 and TRBJ1-2, with D tentatively TRBD1 (5 bases). The germline V gene encodes CDR1 MDHEN and CDR2 SYDVKM. This CDR3 contains 12 residues. Between the trimmed V and J ends, which lost 7 bases and 5 bases, there was a span of 11 bases. Here the CDR3 DNA reads TGTGCCAGCACTTCACAGGATTATGGCTACACCTTC. It codes for CASTSQDYGYTF.

The J gene is TRBJ2-3, the V gene TRBV7-9; 8 bases line up with TRBD2. The CDR3 contains 17 residues. The junction had 10 bases not matched to a gene; V was cut back by 3 bases and J by 2 bases. CDR1 is SEHNR and CDR2 is FQNEAQ in the germline V gene (reference sequence). CDR3 bases: TGTGCCAGCAGCTTCGGTACTAGCGGCCGGGACACAGATACGCAGTATTTT. It yields the protein CASSFGTSGRDTDTQYF. Full variable domain (remainder filled in from reference TRBV7-9 and TRBJ2-3): DTGVSQNPRHKITKRGQNVTFRCDPISEHNRLYWYRQTLGQGPEFLTYFQNEAQLEKSRLLSDRFSAERPKGSFSTLEIQRTEQGDSAMYLCASSFGTSGRDTDTQYFGPGTRLTVL.

The rearrangement joins TRBV7-8 to TRBJ2-7, with 7 bases lining up with TRBD2. V lost 5 bases to trimming and J lost 6 bases; unmatched junction nucleotides: 10. The CDR3 totals 14 residues. Per germline, CDR1 SGHVS and CDR2 FQNEAQ. CDR3 DNA: TGTGCCAGCAGCCCGCGGGGGTCGCGAGGCGAGCAGTACTTC. This codes for CASSPRGSRGEQYF.

The genes are TRBV21-1 and TRBJ2-7; the table gives TRBD2 as D, unverified against the DNA. TRBV21-1 is a recognized pseudogene. The CDR3 runs to 17 residues. This chain's CDR3 is CASSNHLRGEELRGQYF. In DNA form, the CDR3 reads TGTGCCAGCAGCAACCATCTCCGGGGGGAGGAACTACGAGGGCAGTACTTC.

The J gene is TRBJ2-1, the V gene TRBV5-1; no clear D gene. The V and J ends lost 0 bases and 3 bases respectively, with 10 bases between them. The CDR3 extends over 15 amino acids. Germline CDR1 and CDR2: SGHRS and YFSETQ. The CDR3 spells CASSLDLTSYNEQFF. CDR3 coding DNA: TGCGCCAGCAGCTTGGATCTCACAAGCTACAATGAGCAGTTCTTC.

This chain joins TRBV6-5 and TRBJ1-3; perhaps TRBD1 as D (5 bases). Germline-derived CDR1 and CDR2 are MNHEY and SVGAGI. V was clipped by 0 bases and J by 0 bases, with 6 bases between them. CDR3 size: 15 residues. CDR3 region: CASSYSRASGNTIYF. The DNA for the CDR3 is TGTGCCAGCAGTTACTCCAGGGCCTCTGGAAACACCATATATTTT.

This clone was seen only a few times. This chain links TRBV7-2 with TRBJ1-2, with no clear D. Germline CDR1 reads SGHTA; CDR2 reads FQGNSA. Deletions cut 1 base from V and 2 bases from J, with 8 bases between. The CDR3 spans 14 residues. The CDR3 DNA reads TGTGCCAGCAGCTTAGTGGGCGGGAACTATGGCTACACCTTC. Residues: CASSLVGGNYGYTF.

The rearrangement links TRBV10-2 to TRBJ1-6, with 7 bases that match TRBD1. With 7 bases clipped from V and 7 bases from J, the junction kept 4 bases outside the gene matches. Germline-derived CDR1 and CDR2 are WSHSY and SAAADI. This CDR3 has 13 residues. CDR3 loop: CASKGTANSPLHF. For the CDR3, the DNA is TGCGCCAGCAAAGGGACAGCGAATTCACCCCTCCACTTT.

Here the CDR3 DNA reads TGTGCCAGCAGGACAGCAAACACTGAAGCTTTCTTT. Its translation: CASRTANTEAFF. The chain employs TRBV6-1 and TRBJ1-1, with D possibly TRBD1 on 5 matching bases. Trimming removed 6 bases at V and 2 bases at J, with 7 bases between. CDR3 length equals 12 residues. CDR1 and CDR2 from the germline V gene are MNHNS and SASEGT.

CDR3 DNA sequence: TGTGCCAGCAGCTTAACGGGGGCCGCAGGTTCCCCTGGCTACACCTTC. It translates to CASSLTGAAGSPGYTF. The V call is TRBV7-3, the J call TRBJ1-2; D possibly corresponds to TRBD1 (6 bases). The CDR3 has 16 residues. The germline V gene has CDR1 SGHTA and CDR2 FQGTGA. Trimming shortened V by 0 bases and J by 7 bases, and 18 bases separated the two germline ends.

The chain links TRBV7-9 to TRBJ1-2, with 8 bases aligning to TRBD1. V shed 5 bases and J 8 bases; nucleotides not matched to a gene: 7. Germline lookup yields CDR1 SEHNR and CDR2 FQNEAQ (reference sequence). The CDR3 covers 13 residues. CDR3 bases: TGTGCCAGCAGCCAGACAGGGGAGCAAGGCTACACCTTC. Translating gives CASSQTGEQGYTF. The variable domain in full, completed from reference TRBV7-9 and TRBJ1-2, reads DTGVSQNPRHKITKRGQNVTFRCDPISEHNRLYWYRQTLGQGPEFLTYFQNEAQLEKSRLLSDRFSAERPKGSFSTLEIQRTEQGDSAMYLCASSQTGEQGYTFGSGTRLTVV.

CDR3 sequence reads: CASSSVPRGEKLFF. The CDR3 DNA is TGTGCCAGCAGTTCGGTCCCCCGAGGGGAAAAACTGTTTTTT. This chain connects TRBV28 to TRBJ1-4; D is undetermined. Trimming took 4 bases from V and 8 from J, leaving 14 bases between them. The length of the CDR3 is 14 residues. CDR1 and CDR2 (germline): MDHEN, SYDVKM.